This is a list of T cell receptor beta chains from one sample in a study of T cells in tuberculosis. The table came from immunoSEQ multiplex PCR; TCRdb's copy has only in-frame clones and leaves some out. This table holds about 35,000 clones, nearly 90% found once. Sequenced material: PBMCs, taken at tuberculosis diagnosis. The receptors here all came from an adult with tuberculosis. Each CDR3 is given with its conserved first and last residue. The D gene is left open where the match is weak. The size field is filled for only some rows; it gives once, few, many or a size class.

- | TRBJ1-3 | 15 | - | TRBV5-6 | TGTGCCAGCAGCTCTTTGCGCTTACCTGGAAACACCATATATTTT | CASSSLRLPGNTIYF
- | TRBJ2-3 | 16 | TRBD2 | TRBV4-3 | TGCGCCAGCAGCCATGGGACTAGCGGCATCATAGATACGCAGTATTTT | CASSHGTSGIIDTQYF
- | TRBJ1-2 | 14 | - | TRBV5-4 | TGTGCCAGCAGCATTGACAGCGCTAACTATGGCTACACCTTC | CASSIDSANYGYTF
- | TRBJ1-2 | 13 | - | TRBV7-6 | TGTGCCAGCAGCCTCCATGGGGGGGATGGCTACACCTTC | CASSLHGGDGYTF
- | TRBJ2-1 | 11 | - | TRBV10-3 | TGTGCCATCAGTGGGGGAGATGAGCAGTTCTTC | CAISGGDEQFF
once | TRBJ1-2 | 15 | TRBD1 | TRBV7-2 | TGTGCCAGCACTAAGACAGGGGAGGAGGACTATGGCTACACCTTC | CASTKTGEEDYGYTF
- | TRBJ1-2 | 15 | TRBD1 | TRBV5-1 | TGCGCCAGCAGCTTAGGTACAGGGGTCTTTTCTGGCTACACCTTC | CASSLGTGVFSGYTF
- | TRBJ2-7 | 13 | - | TRBV5-1 | TGCGCCAGCAGCTTGCTGGGGAGATACGAGCAGTACTTC | CASSLLGRYEQYF
once | TRBJ2-3 | 12 | - | TRBV10-3 | TGTGCCATCAGTCGGAGCACAGATACGCAGTATTTT | CAISRSTDTQYF
- | TRBJ2-2 | 13 | - | TRBV28 | TGTGCCAGCAGTTTGCCTGGGCTTAGTGGGCTGTTTTTT | CASSLPGLSGLFF
- | TRBJ1-1 | 15 | - | TRBV7-2 | TGTGCCAGCCTGAAACACCCGGGTAAGAACACTGAAGCTTTCTTT | CASLKHPGKNTEAFF
- | TRBJ1-2 | 12 | TRBD1 | TRBV29-1 | TGCAGCGGCCGGACAGGGGCAGATGGCTACACCTTC | CSGRTGADGYTF
- | TRBJ1-4 | 16 | TRBD1 | TRBV9 | TGTGCCAGCAGCCCCAAGACAGGGTTTGCGAATGAAAAACTGTTTTTT | CASSPKTGFANEKLFF
- | TRBJ2-1 | 13 | - | TRBV21-1 | TGTGCCAGCAGCCTCGAGAGAGGACTCGAGCAGTTCTTC | CASSLERGLEQFF
- | TRBJ2-2 | 15 | - | TRBV11-3 | TGTGCCAGCAGCTTAGACGGGAGAGGGACCGGGGAGCTGTTTTTT | CASSLDGRGTGELFF
- | TRBJ2-5 | 16 | TRBD2 | TRBV5-8 | TGTGCCAGCAGCCCAGGGACTAGCGGACTCCAAGAGACCCAGTACTTC | CASSPGTSGLQETQYF
- | TRBJ1-5 | 17 | TRBD1 | TRBV4-1 | TGCGCCAGCAGCCAAGATCGTAGCAGGGGGCTTCATCAGCCCCAGCATTTT | CASSQDRSRGLHQPQHF
- | TRBJ2-7 | 14 | - | TRBV6-1 | TGTGCCAGCAGCGTCATCCCATCGGAGGGCGAGCAGTACTTC | CASSVIPSEGEQYF
- | TRBJ2-7 | 14 | - | TRBV5-1 | TGCGCCAGCAGCGAGCGGACAGCCCCCTACGAGCAGTACTTC | CASSERTAPYEQYF
- | TRBJ1-5 | 15 | TRBD1 | TRBV2 | TGTGCCAGCAGTCCACCCGGGACAGCAAGTCAGCCCCAGCATTTT | CASSPPGTASQPQHF
- | TRBJ2-3 | 15 | TRBD1 | TRBV7-2 | TGTGCCAGCAGCCCGAACGACAGGGTGAGGGGAACGCAGTATTTT | CASSPNDRVRGTQYF
- | TRBJ2-7 | 13 | TRBD1 | TRBV10-1 | TGCGCCAGCAGCGGGACAGGGAACTACGAGCAGTACTTC | CASSGTGNYEQYF
- | TRBJ2-2 | 15 | TRBD2 | TRBV30 | TGTGCCTGGAGTCTCGCGGGAGGTGACACCGGGGAGCTGTTTTTT | CAWSLAGGDTGELFF
- | TRBJ2-1 | 18 | - | TRBV11-2 | TGTGCCAGCAGCTTAGCTCCGGACGGGAGCAGCTCCTACAATGAGCAGTTCTTC | CASSLAPDGSSSYNEQFF
- | TRBJ1-5 | 15 | - | TRBV5-6 | TGTGCCAGCAGCTTGACAGTCTATAGCAATCAGCCCCAGCATTTT | CASSLTVYSNQPQHF
- | TRBJ1-2 | 13 | - | TRBV7-9 | TGTGCCAGCAGCTCATGGACAGACTATGGCTACACCTTC | CASSSWTDYGYTF
- | TRBJ2-3 | 14 | TRBD2 | TRBV2 | TGTGCCAGCAAGCGGGGGCCCAGCACAGATACGCAGTATTTT | CASKRGPSTDTQYF
- | TRBJ2-1 | 13 | TRBD2 | TRBV6-4 | TGTGCCAGCAGTGACGGGACTAGCGCACAGCAGTTCTTC | CASSDGTSAQQFF
- | TRBJ2-1 | 15 | - | TRBV21-1 | TGTGCCAGCAGCGCTAGCGCCACCTCCTACAATGAGCAGTTCTTC | CASSASATSYNEQFF
few | TRBJ1-2 | 17 | - | TRBV9 | TGTGCCAGCAGCGTAGGTCCCACTCCCGCTTCGGACTATGGCTACACCTTC | CASSVGPTPASDYGYTF
- | TRBJ1-1 | 13 | - | TRBV5-1 | TGCGCCAGCAGCCTATCTTGGAACACTGAAGCTTTCTTT | CASSLSWNTEAFF
once | TRBJ1-1 | 12 | - | TRBV28 | TGTGCCAGCAGTTCGGGTGACACTGAAGCTTTCTTT | CASSSGDTEAFF
- | TRBJ1-4 | 16 | - | TRBV6-5 | TGTGCCAGCAGTTACCATTCCGTCGGAGGGTTTGAAAAACTGTTTTTT | CASSYHSVGGFEKLFF
- | TRBJ1-2 | 11 | - | TRBV28 | TGTGCCAGCAGTTTTGGGCGCCTAGCCACCTTC | CASSFGRLATF
- | TRBJ2-4 | 14 | - | TRBV2 | TGTGCCAGCAGAAAGGCCGGAGTGGTTGACATTCAGTACTTC | CASRKAGVVDIQYF
- | TRBJ1-5 | 14 | - | TRBV19 | TGTGCCAGTAGTAGTTTGGCAGGGGATCAGCCCCAGCATTTT | CASSSLAGDQPQHF
few | TRBJ1-5 | 13 | - | TRBV7-9 | TGTGCCAGCAGCAAAACGACTATTCAGCCCCAGCATTTT | CASSKTTIQPQHF
once | TRBJ1-2 | 14 | TRBD1 | TRBV5-1 | TGCGCCAGACGAACCACCAGGGGGGAAGAAGGCTACACCTTC | CARRTTRGEEGYTF
- | TRBJ2-2 | 14 | - | TRBV5-6 | TGTGCCAGCAGTTGGGGGGGCAACACCGGGGAGCTGTTTTTT | CASSWGGNTGELFF